This T cell receptor beta chain stems from a study of T cell repertoires in cytomegalovirus infection. The overall study: Public TCR beta signatures indicated both CMV infection and matching HLA type.

Each CDR3 protein is one row after TCRdb ran MiXCR on the reads. The sample yields approximately 250,000 distinct CDR3 sequences, roughly an eighth seen once. A note on this clonotype: No antigen is known for it.

Germline values: CDR1 SQVTM, CDR2 ANQGSEA. Trimming left V 3 bases short and J 2 bases short, with 7 bases between. CDR3 length equals 12 residues. Findings and caveats of the study: Pooled public TCR beta family frequency picked out CMV carriers with the relevant HLA.

The genes are TRBV29-1 and TRBJ1-1; D gene unclear. The TCR originated in a human donor in good health (CMV status not recorded). Some clones in this sample may be carry-over from other donors' samples. Sequenced sample: PBMCs. The CDR3 loop is CSVEADNTEAFF. The CDR3 nucleotides are TGCAGCGTTGAGGCGGACAACACTGAAGCTTTCTTT.